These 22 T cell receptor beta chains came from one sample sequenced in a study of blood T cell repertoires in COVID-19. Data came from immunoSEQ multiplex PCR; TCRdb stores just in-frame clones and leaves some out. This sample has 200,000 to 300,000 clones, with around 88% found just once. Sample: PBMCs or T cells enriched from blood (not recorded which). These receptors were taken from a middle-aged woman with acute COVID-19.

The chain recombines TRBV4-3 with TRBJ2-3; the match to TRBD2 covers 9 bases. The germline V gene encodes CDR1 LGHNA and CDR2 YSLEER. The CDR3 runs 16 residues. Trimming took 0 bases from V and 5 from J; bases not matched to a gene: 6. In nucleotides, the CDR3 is TGCGCCAGCAGCCAAGAAGTTGGCGGGGGGGTAGATACGCAGTATTTT. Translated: CASSQEVGGGVDTQYF.

As DNA, the CDR3 is TGCGCCAGCAGCTTGGGTTATATCCGGGACACTGAAGCTTTCTTT. It yields the protein CASSLGYIRDTEAFF. The chain has TRBV5-1 and TRBJ1-1; no firm D call. Germline V CDR1 and CDR2: SGHRS, YFSETQ. Trimming stripped 0 bases from V and 3 bases from J, with 12 bases between. The CDR3 length is 15 residues.

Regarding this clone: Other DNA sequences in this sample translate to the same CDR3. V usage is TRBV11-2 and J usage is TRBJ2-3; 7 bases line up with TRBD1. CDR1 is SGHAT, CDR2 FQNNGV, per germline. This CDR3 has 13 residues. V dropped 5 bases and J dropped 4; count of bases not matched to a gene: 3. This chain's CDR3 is CASSRTGPDTQYF. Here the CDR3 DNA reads TGTGCCAGCAGCCGGACAGGACCAGATACGCAGTATTTT.

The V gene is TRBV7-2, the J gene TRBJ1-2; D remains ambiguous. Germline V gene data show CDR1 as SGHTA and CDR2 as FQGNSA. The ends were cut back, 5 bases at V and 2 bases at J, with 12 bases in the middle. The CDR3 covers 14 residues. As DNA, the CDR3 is TGTGCCAGCAGCCCCTGGGAGTCCAACTATGGCTACACCTTC. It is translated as CASSPWESNYGYTF.

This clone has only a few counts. The CDR3 coding sequence is TGCGCCAGCAGTGAGGGACTAGCGGGAGGAGCAGATACGCAGTATTTT. Protein: CASSEGLAGGADTQYF. The chain combines TRBV10-1 with TRBJ2-3; 14 nucleotides match TRBD2. The V gene end was trimmed by 2 bases and the J gene end by 4 bases; junction bases not matched to a gene: 2. The germline V gene has CDR1 WNHNN and CDR2 SYGVQD (reference sequence). The CDR3 is 16 amino acids.

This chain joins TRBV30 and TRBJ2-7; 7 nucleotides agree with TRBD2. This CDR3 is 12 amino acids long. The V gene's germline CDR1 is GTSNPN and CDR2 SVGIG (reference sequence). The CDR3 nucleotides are TGTGCCTGGAGTGCTCGGGGGGACTTTCCCAGGGTC. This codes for CAWSARGDFPRV.

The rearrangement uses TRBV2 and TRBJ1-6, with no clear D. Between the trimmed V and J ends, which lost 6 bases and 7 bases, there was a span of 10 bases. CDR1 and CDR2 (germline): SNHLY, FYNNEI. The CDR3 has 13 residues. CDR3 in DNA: TGTGCCAGCAGGAGGGCCCAAAATTCACCCCTCCACTTT. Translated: CASRRAQNSPLHF. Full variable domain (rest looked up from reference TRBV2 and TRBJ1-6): EPEVTQTPSHQVTQMGQEVILRCVPISNHLYFYWYRQILGQKVEFLVSFYNNEISEKSEIFDDQFSVERPDGSNFTLKIRSTKLEDSAMYFCASRRAQNSPLHFGNGTRLTVT.

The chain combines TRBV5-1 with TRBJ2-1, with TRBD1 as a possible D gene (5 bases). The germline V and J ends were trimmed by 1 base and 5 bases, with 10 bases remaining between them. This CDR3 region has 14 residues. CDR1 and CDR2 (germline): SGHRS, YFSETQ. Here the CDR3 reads CASSLIQGHNEQFF. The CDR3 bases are TGCGCCAGCAGCTTGATTCAGGGTCACAATGAGCAGTTCTTC.

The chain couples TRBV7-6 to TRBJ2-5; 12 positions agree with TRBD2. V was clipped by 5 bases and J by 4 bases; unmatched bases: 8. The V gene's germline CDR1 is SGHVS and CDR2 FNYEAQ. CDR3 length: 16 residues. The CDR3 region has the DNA TGTGCCAGCAGCGTCCTAGCGGGGGGGACGACAGAGACCCAGTACTTC. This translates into CASSVLAGGTTETQYF.

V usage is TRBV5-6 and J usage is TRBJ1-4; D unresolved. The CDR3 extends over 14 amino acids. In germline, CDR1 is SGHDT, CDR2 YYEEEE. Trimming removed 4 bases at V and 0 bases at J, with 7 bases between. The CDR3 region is CASSLDATNEKLFF. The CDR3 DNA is TGTGCCAGCAGCCTAGACGCAACTAATGAAAAACTGTTTTTT.

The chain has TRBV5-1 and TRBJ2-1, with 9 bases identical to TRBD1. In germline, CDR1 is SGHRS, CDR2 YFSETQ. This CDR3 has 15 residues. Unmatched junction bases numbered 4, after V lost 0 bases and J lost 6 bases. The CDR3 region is CASSLVGQGINEQFF. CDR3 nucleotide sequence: TGCGCCAGCAGCTTGGTGGGACAGGGAATCAATGAGCAGTTCTTC. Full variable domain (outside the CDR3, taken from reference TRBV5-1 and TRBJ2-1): KAGVTQTPRYLIKTRGQQVTLSCSPISGHRSVSWYQQTPGQGLQFLFEYFSETQRNKGNFPGRFSGRQFSNSRSEMNVSTLELGDSALYLCASSLVGQGINEQFFGPGTRLTVL.

The DNA of the CDR3 is TGTGCCAGCAGCTTAGCTCCACAGGAGCAGTACGTC. Its translation is CASSLAPQEQYV. The V gene is TRBV7-9, the J gene TRBJ2-7; D is ambiguous. The CDR3 covers 12 residues. V was pared by 0 bases and J by 7 bases, with 7 bases between. Germline assignment: CDR1 SEHNR and CDR2 FQNEAQ (reference sequence).

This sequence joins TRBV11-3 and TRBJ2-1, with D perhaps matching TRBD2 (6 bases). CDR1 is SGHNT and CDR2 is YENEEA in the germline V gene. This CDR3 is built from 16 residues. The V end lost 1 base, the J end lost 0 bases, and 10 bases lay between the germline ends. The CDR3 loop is CASSLVGGNSYNEQFF. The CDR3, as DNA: TGTGCCAGCAGCTTAGTGGGCGGGAACTCCTACAATGAGCAGTTCTTC.

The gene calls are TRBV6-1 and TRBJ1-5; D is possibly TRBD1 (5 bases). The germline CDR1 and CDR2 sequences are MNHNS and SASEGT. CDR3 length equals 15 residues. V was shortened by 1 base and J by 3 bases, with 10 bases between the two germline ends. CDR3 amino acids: CASSEGGRDNQPQHF. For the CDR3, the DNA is TGTGCCAGCAGTGAAGGAGGCAGGGACAATCAGCCCCAGCATTTT.

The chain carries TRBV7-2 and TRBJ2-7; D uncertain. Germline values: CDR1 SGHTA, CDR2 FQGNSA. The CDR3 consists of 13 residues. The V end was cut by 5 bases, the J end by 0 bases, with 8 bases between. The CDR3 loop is CASSPSVSYEQYF. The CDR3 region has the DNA TGTGCCAGCAGCCCCTCCGTCTCCTACGAGCAGTACTTC.

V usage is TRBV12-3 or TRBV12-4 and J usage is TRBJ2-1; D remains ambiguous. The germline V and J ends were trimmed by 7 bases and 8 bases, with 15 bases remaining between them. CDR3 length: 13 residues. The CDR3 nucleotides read TGTGCCAGCACCCAAAGTAGTGTCTATGAGCAGTTCTTC. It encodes CASTQSSVYEQFF.

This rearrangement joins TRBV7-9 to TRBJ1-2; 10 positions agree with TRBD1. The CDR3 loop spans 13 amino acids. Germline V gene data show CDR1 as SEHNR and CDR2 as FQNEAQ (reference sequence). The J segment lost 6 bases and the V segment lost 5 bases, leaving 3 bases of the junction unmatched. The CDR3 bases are TGTGCCAGCAGCGCGACAGGGGGCAATGGCTACACCTTC. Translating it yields CASSATGGNGYTF.

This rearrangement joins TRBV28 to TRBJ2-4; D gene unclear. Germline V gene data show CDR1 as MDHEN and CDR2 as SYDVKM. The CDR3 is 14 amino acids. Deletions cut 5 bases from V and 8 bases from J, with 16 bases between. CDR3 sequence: CASSKVPRMHIQYF. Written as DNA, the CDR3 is TGTGCCAGCAGTAAGGTCCCGCGGATGCACATTCAGTACTTC.

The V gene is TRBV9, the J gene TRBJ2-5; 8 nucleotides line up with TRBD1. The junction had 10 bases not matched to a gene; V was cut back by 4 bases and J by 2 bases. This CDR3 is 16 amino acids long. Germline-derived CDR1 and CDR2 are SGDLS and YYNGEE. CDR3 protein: CASSQGPGTGQETQYF. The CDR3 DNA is TGTGCCAGCAGCCAGGGTCCGGGGACAGGACAAGAGACCCAGTACTTC.

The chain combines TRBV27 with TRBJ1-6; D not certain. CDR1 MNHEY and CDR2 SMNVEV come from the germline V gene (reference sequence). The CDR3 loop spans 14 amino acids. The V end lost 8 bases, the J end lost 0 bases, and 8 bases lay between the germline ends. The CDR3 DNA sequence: TGTGCCAGCCTTGGGCCCTCCTATAATTCACCCCTCCACTTT. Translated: CASLGPSYNSPLHF.

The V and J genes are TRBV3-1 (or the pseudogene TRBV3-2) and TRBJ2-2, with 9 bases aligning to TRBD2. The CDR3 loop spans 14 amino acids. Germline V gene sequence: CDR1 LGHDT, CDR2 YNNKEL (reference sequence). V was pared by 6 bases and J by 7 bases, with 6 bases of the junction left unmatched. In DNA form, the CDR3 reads TGTGCCAGCAGTCCCGGACTAGCGATCGGGGAGCTGTTTTTT. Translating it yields CASSPGLAIGELFF.

The chain's CDR3 is CASSRDRDNQPQHF. The CDR3 nucleotides are TGTGCCAGCAGCAGGGACAGGGACAATCAGCCCCAGCATTTT. V gene TRBV5-4 combines with J gene TRBJ1-5; 9 positions match TRBD1. CDR1 SGHNT and CDR2 YYREEE come from the germline V gene (reference sequence). The CDR3 sequence is 14 residues long. V gave up 4 bases and J gave up 3 bases; unmatched junction bases: 2. The full variable domain, in which reference TRBV5-4 and TRBJ1-5 provide the parts outside the CDR3, is ETGVTQSPTHLIKTRGQQVTLRCSSQSGHNTVSWYQQALGQGPQFIFQYYREEENGRGNFPPRFSGLQFPNYSSELNVNALELDDSALYLCASSRDRDNQPQHFGDGTRLSIL.